The text below deals with one TCR beta chain. The source of the sample is a study of blood T cell repertoires in COVID-19. Study-wide context: Donors in the United States, Italy and Spain gave samples during acute or convalescent COVID-19. PBMCs, B-cell-depleted T cells, or T cells were the source of the cDNA or gDNA that made up the material.

This CDR3 spans 15 amino acids. Germline V gives CDR1 MNHEY, CDR2 SVGAGI. V lost 5 bases and J lost 1, with 14 bases in between. As handled by the study authors: Estimation of nucleated cell counts relied on the amplification of reference gene primers. Some clones are missing from TCRdb's copy, which holds only in-frame ones; the method was immunoSEQ multiplex PCR. V and J calls and clone size are as listed in that table; D and trimming were resolved from the DNA. The sample includes about 130,000 clones, 90% of them seen just once. The sequenced material came from peripheral blood. The V gene is TRBV6-5, the J gene TRBJ1-2, with D possibly matching TRBD1 (6 bases). The sequence was collected from a man over 45 with active COVID-19. The CDR3 coding sequence is TGTGCCAGCAGTCTGGACAGATCGAGTAACTATGGCTACACCTTC. Translation: CASSLDRSSNYGYTF.